What follows describes a single T cell receptor (beta chain). The sample belongs to a study of blood T cell repertoires in COVID-19. Libraries were prepared by immunoSEQ multiplex PCR; TCRdb keeps only in-frame clonotypes and omits some of them. This table holds 120,000 to 150,000 clones, about 86% found once. The V gene end was trimmed by 4 bases and the J gene end by 5 bases; junction bases not matched to a gene: 29. Germline CDR1 and CDR2: SGDLS and YYNGEE. CDR3 length: 21 residues. The J gene is TRBJ2-5, the V gene TRBV9, with 7 bases fitting TRBD1. The specimen sequenced was peripheral blood. The clonotype comes from a woman between 45 and 65 years old with active or convalescent COVID-19. The CDR3 coding sequence is TGTGCCAGCAGCCCACCAACCCCAGTTCTACTTGGGACAGCAGGTCGGGAGACCCAGTACTTC. It is translated as CASSPPTPVLLGTAGRETQYF.